The 8 T cell receptor beta chains below all came from one sample that was sequenced in a study of shared clonotypes between healthy human individuals. Sequencing was performed with immunoSEQ multiplex PCR; in TCRdb, only in-frame clones are kept and a portion is missing. The sample contains about 480,000 clones, about 80% of which appear only once. The sample consisted of PBMCs. Receptor source: a woman aged 35 to 49 in good health. Some clones in this sample may be carry-over from other donors' samples.

V usage is TRBV7-2 and J usage is TRBJ1-4; no firm D call. The CDR3 loop spans 15 amino acids. CDR1 SGHTA and CDR2 FQGNSA come from the germline V gene. The ends were cut back, 5 bases at V and 6 bases at J, with 16 bases in the middle. CDR3 residues: CASSSDGPGDEKLFF. CDR3 DNA sequence: TGTGCCAGCAGCAGCGACGGACCGGGAGATGAAAAACTGTTTTTT.

The chain employs TRBV7-6 and TRBJ2-3, with TRBD2 matching over 14 bases. The junction had 4 bases not matched to a gene; V was cut back by 4 bases and J by 4 bases. Germline V lookup: CDR1 SGHVS, CDR2 FNYEAQ. The CDR3 totals 16 residues. The CDR3 DNA reads TGTGCCAGCAGCTCGGGACTAGCGGGAGTGGCAGATACGCAGTATTTT. This translates into CASSSGLAGVADTQYF.

V is TRBV19 and J is TRBJ2-5; D is undetermined. This CDR3 is built from 12 residues. Trimming took 5 bases from V and 4 from J, leaving 8 bases between them. CDR1 is LNHDA, CDR2 SQIVND, per germline (reference sequence). The CDR3 nucleotides are TGTGCCAGTAGTCTGACGAGAGAGACCCAGTACTTC. This codes for CASSLTRETQYF.

This rearrangement joins TRBV25-1 to TRBJ2-5; weak D call: TRBD2 (5 bases). Germline lookup yields CDR1 MGHDK and CDR2 SYGVNS. The CDR3 is 14 amino acids. The V end was cut by 3 bases, the J end by 2 bases, with 10 bases between. This CDR3 is CASSERGPQETQYF. The CDR3, as DNA: TGTGCCAGCAGTGAGCGCGGGCCGCAAGAGACCCAGTACTTC. The whole variable domain, filled in from reference TRBV25-1 and TRBJ2-5, reads EADIYQTPRYLVIGTGKKITLECSQTMGHDKMYWYQQDPGMELHLIHYSYGVNSTEKGDLSSESTVSRIRTEHFPLTLESARPSHTSQYLCASSERGPQETQYFGPGTRLLVL.

The rearrangement links TRBV28 to TRBJ2-7; D is undetermined. The germline V and J ends were trimmed by 7 bases and 3 bases, with 13 bases remaining between them. Germline CDR1 reads MDHEN; CDR2 reads SYDVKM. The CDR3 length is 13 residues. The CDR3 loop is CASTRQDLYEQYF. The CDR3 region has the DNA TGTGCCAGCACAAGGCAGGACCTCTACGAGCAGTACTTC.

J is TRBJ2-7 and V is TRBV11-2, with 7 bases matching TRBD2. CDR3 length: 12 amino acids. J was trimmed by 6 bases and V by 1 base; bases with no gene match: 0. CDR1 is SGHAT and CDR2 is FQNNGV in the germline V gene. CDR3 sequence: CASSLGLAEQYF. CDR3 coding DNA: TGTGCCAGCAGCTTAGGACTAGCCGAGCAGTACTTC.

The rearrangement links TRBV5-6 to TRBJ2-5; weak D call: TRBD2 (5 bases). CDR3 length: 15 residues. Deletions cut 0 bases from V and 8 bases from J, with 17 bases between. Germline values: CDR1 SGHDT, CDR2 YYEEEE. DNA of the CDR3: TGTGCCAGCAGCTTGGGGACTCGCTACAAGGGTACCCAGTACTTC. Its translation: CASSLGTRYKGTQYF. Complete variable domain (other parts from reference TRBV5-6 and TRBJ2-5): DAGVTQSPTHLIKTRGQQVTLRCSPKSGHDTVSWYQQALGQGPQFIFQYYEEEERQRGNFPDRFSGHQFPNYSSELNVNALLLGDSALYLCASSLGTRYKGTQYFGPGTRLLVL.

This clone was seen once. The CDR3 DNA sequence: TGTGCCAGCAGCCCGGGACAGGCCCGCTCCTACGAGCAGTACTTC. Protein: CASSPGQARSYEQYF. V usage is TRBV7-2 and J usage is TRBJ2-7; TRBD1 agrees at 8 bases. The V gene end was trimmed by 5 bases and the J gene end by 0 bases; junction bases not matched to a gene: 6. The CDR3 contains 15 residues. Germline V lookup: CDR1 SGHTA, CDR2 FQGNSA. The full variable domain, with the rest looked up from reference TRBV7-2 and TRBJ2-7, is GAGVSQSPSNKVTEKGKDVELRCDPISGHTALYWYRQSLGQGLEFLIYFQGNSAPDKSGLPSDRFSAERTGGSVSTLTIQRTQQEDSAVYLCASSPGQARSYEQYFGPGTRLTVT.